This passage covers 4 T cell receptor beta chains from one sample sequenced in a study of cytomegalovirus exposure and HLA in healthy donors. PCR amplification relied on 60 Vbeta primers (plus 13 Jbeta primers). TCRdb's table, derived via immunoSEQ multiplex PCR, lists solely in-frame clones and lacks some. Among under 200,000 clones listed, over 75% were seen once. Sequencing used PBMCs. All receptors derive from a male donor in good health and CMV-seronegative.

The J gene is TRBJ2-6, the V gene TRBV9; 7 nucleotides line up with TRBD1. Germline CDR1 reads SGDLS; CDR2 reads YYNGEE. The J segment lost 1 base and the V segment lost 3 bases, leaving 28 bases of the junction unmatched. This CDR3 spans 24 amino acids. The CDR3 protein is CASSGPHWTGSTESGRSGANVLTF. Here the CDR3 DNA reads TGTGCCAGCAGCGGACCGCATTGGACAGGTAGCACCGAATCGGGGCGATCTGGGGCCAACGTCCTGACTTTC.

This sequence joins TRBV27 and TRBJ2-3; a possible D gene is TRBD2 (7 bases). The CDR3 is made up of 15 amino acids. V dropped 7 bases and J dropped 5 bases, with 19 bases sitting between them. Per the germline V gene, CDR1 is MNHEY and CDR2 is SMNVEV (reference sequence). CDR3 residues: CASTEGGGLRDTQYF. The CDR3 nucleotides read TGTGCCAGCACCGAGGGGGGGGGCCTTAGAGATACGCAGTATTTT.

The V call is TRBV5-6, the J call TRBJ2-3; 10 bases are shared with TRBD2. This CDR3 has 17 residues. V lost 1 base, J lost 2 bases, and 7 bases stayed unmatched. The germline V gene has CDR1 SGHDT and CDR2 YYEEEE. The CDR3 nucleotides read TGTGCCAGCAGCTTGTGGGTAGCGGGGGGTGTCACAGATACGCAGTATTTT. As protein: CASSLWVAGGVTDTQYF. The full variable domain, its missing parts supplied by reference TRBV5-6 and TRBJ2-3, is DAGVTQSPTHLIKTRGQQVTLRCSPKSGHDTVSWYQQALGQGPQFIFQYYEEEERQRGNFPDRFSGHQFPNYSSELNVNALLLGDSALYLCASSLWVAGGVTDTQYFGPGTRLTVL.

The chain combines TRBV27 with TRBJ1-2; TRBD1 matches 7 bases. The ends lost 6 bases at V and 3 bases at J; junction bases unmatched: 16. The germline V gene encodes CDR1 MNHEY and CDR2 SMNVEV (reference sequence). CDR3 length: 17 amino acids. The CDR3 nucleotides read TGTGCCAGCAGCCCTAGGAGGGGGGACAGAAAGTACTATGGCTACACCTTC. Translation: CASSPRRGDRKYYGYTF.